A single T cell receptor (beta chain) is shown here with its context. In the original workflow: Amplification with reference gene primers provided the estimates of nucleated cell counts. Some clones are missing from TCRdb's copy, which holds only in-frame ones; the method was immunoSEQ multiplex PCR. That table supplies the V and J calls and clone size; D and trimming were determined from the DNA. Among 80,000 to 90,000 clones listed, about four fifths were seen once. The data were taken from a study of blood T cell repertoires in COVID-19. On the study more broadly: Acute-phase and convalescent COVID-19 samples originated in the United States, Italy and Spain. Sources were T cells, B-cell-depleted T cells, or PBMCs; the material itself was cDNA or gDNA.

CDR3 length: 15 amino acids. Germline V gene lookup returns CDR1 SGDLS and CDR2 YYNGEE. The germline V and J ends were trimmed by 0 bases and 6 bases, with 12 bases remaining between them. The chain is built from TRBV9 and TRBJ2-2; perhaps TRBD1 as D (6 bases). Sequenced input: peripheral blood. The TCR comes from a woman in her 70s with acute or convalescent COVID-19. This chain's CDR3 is CASSVAGGAPGELFF. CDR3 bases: TGTGCCAGCAGCGTAGCTGGGGGCGCACCCGGGGAGCTGTTTTTT.